This T cell receptor beta chain stems from a study of human T cells and chemical hapten exposure. About the study: Patients, mostly women, had alopecia areata, alopecia totalis or alopecia universalis. How much TCR each sample yielded varied, mostly because pooled library volumes differed slightly.

Time point defined: patch test 2, 6 weeks after DPC sensitization. Treatment here: therapeutic diphenylcyclopropenone sensitization with weekly scalp DPC. The V end lost 3 bases, the J end lost 1 base, and 10 bases lay between the germline ends. Germline CDR1 reads SEHNR; CDR2 reads FQNEAQ (reference sequence). CDR3 length equals 16 residues. This clonotype was recorded at least ten times. Its antigen is unknown. The study's library attached unique molecular identifiers to single cDNA molecules. TCRdb reprocessed the RACE reads via MiXCR and lists one record per CDR3 protein. The sample consists of hundreds of thousands of distinct CDR3 sequences, roughly 6% of them appearing once. Study-wide points: Significantly more large CDR3 similarity clusters were formed by expanded TCRs than by controls.

The material was whole blood, obtained in connection with sensitization to the hapten diphenylcyclopropenone (DPC). This chain joins TRBV7-9 and TRBJ1-6; no clear D. The source is a woman under 30 with alopecia areata. Some clones in this sample may be carry-over from other donors' samples. Here the CDR3 reads CASSFHPGSYNSPLHF. The CDR3 DNA sequence: TGTGCCAGCAGCTTCCATCCGGGGTCCTATAATTCACCCCTCCACTTT.